This TCR beta chain is drawn from a study of T cells in Graves' hyperthyroidism and ophthalmopathy. This clonotype was observed many times. The source material, RNA transcripts, was used to amplify TCR beta CDR3 regions. The TCR CDR3 first-round RT-PCR relied on the HTBI primer set. TCRdb redid the calling of the multiplex PCR reads with MiXCR, one entry per CDR3 protein. The sample consists of 200,000 to 250,000 distinct CDR3 sequences, almost 25% of them appearing once. Exclusion followed for patients with uncontrolled infection, other autoimmune disease, pregnancy or lactation. Diagnosis rested on symptoms, serum thyroxine and TRAb, thyroid ultrasound, and orbital computed tomography. Over 8 ml fresh peripheral blood yielded the PBMCs. The CDR3 has 13 residues. V shed 8 bases and J 3 bases; nucleotides not matched to a gene: 4. The germline V gene has CDR1 MDHEN and CDR2 SYDVKM.

The chain combines TRBV28 with TRBJ2-7; 10 bases fit TRBD2. Material: blood. The receptor comes from a woman aged 40 to 50 with Graves' ophthalmopathy. CDR3 nucleotides: TGTGCCAGCTCACTAGCGGGGCGCTACGAGCAGTACTTC. The encoded protein is CASSLAGRYEQYF.